Each of the 20 T cell receptor beta chains below was sequenced from the same sample in a study of T-cell memory formation after mild COVID-19. TCRdb ran MiXCR on the 5' RACE reads and lists one entry per CDR3 protein. The sample lists 100,000 or so distinct CDR3 sequences, over 8.5% seen once, with roughly two fifths in the top ten. Sequencing was carried out using PBMCs or a T cell subset sorted from them (not recorded which). The source of these receptors is a young man who had mild COVID-19 (a few samples of this study predate the infection). Cell type and time point are not known.

This clonotype was seen many times. The gene calls are TRBV5-1 and TRBJ2-2; the D is unclear. V shed 0 bases and J shed 5 bases, with 5 bases lying between them. CDR3 length: 13 residues. Germline V CDR1 and CDR2: SGHRS, YFSETQ. CDR3: CASSLAGTGELFF. Here the CDR3 DNA reads TGCGCCAGCAGCTTGGCAGGAACCGGGGAGCTGTTTTTT.

This clonotype was counted at least ten times. The chain recombines TRBV4-1 with TRBJ2-4; 8 positions agree with TRBD1. The germline gives CDR1 MGHRA, CDR2 YSYEKL. The CDR3 extends over 14 amino acids. The V segment lost 4 bases and the J segment 6 bases; nucleotides outside the gene matches: 5. CDR3 protein: CASSPLGQGNIQYF. The CDR3 DNA is TGCGCCAGCAGCCCCCTAGGACAGGGAAACATTCAGTACTTC.

This clonotype was observed a few times. The CDR3 sequence: CAISGSAGEGGLDTQYF. DNA of the CDR3: TGTGCCATCAGTGGATCAGCGGGAGAGGGGGGGCTGGATACGCAGTATTTT. This chain links TRBV10-3 with TRBJ2-3; 8 bases are shared with TRBD2. Germline V CDR1 and CDR2: ENHRY, SYGVKD. The CDR3 is made up of 17 amino acids. The V segment lost 4 bases and the J segment 6 bases; nucleotides outside the gene matches: 15.

The chain has TRBV5-1 and TRBJ1-1; D gene unclear. Looked up from germline, CDR1 is SGHRS and CDR2 is YFSETQ. The V end lost 4 bases, the J end lost 0 bases, and 10 bases lay between the germline ends. The CDR3 length is 14 residues. DNA for the CDR3: TGCGCCAGCAGCCCGGCGAACCTGAACACTGAAGCTTTCTTT. Residues: CASSPANLNTEAFF.

This clonotype was counted between two and nine times. V usage is TRBV6-5 and J usage is TRBJ2-1; TRBD2 agrees at 8 bases. V was pared by 0 bases and J by 7 bases, with 5 bases of the junction left unmatched. CDR1 and CDR2 (germline): MNHEY, SVGAGI. The CDR3 extends over 15 amino acids. As DNA, the CDR3 is TGTGCCAGCAGTTACTCCTTCGGGGGGGAAAATGAGCAGTTCTTC. This encodes CASSYSFGGENEQFF.

The rearrangement links TRBV6-6 to TRBJ2-2; maybe TRBD1 (6 bases). The CDR3 extends over 18 amino acids. The ends were cut back, 7 bases at V and 2 bases at J, with 23 bases in the middle. In germline, CDR1 is MNHNY, CDR2 SVGAGI (reference sequence). CDR3 sequence reads: CASNLGASWTGNTGELFF. The CDR3 region has the DNA TGTGCCAGCAATCTGGGGGCTTCATGGACGGGAAACACCGGGGAGCTGTTTTTT.

This clonotype was found a few times. The rearrangement joins TRBV27 to TRBJ2-1; 11 bases line up with TRBD1. CDR3 length: 15 residues. Germline loops: CDR1 MNHEY, CDR2 SMNVEV (reference sequence). With V trimmed by 6 bases and J by 2 bases, 3 bases remained unmatched. CDR3 protein: CASSRTGGPYNEQFF. The CDR3 DNA sequence: TGTGCCAGCAGCAGGACAGGGGGCCCCTACAATGAGCAGTTCTTC.

The chain has TRBV6-5 and TRBJ2-1, with 10 bases identical to TRBD2. Germline CDR1 and CDR2: MNHEY and SVGAGI. The trim removed 6 bases at V and 8 bases at J, leaving 7 bases unmatched. This CDR3 has 14 residues. CDR3 amino acids: CASRPGLARDEQFF. The CDR3 coding sequence is TGTGCCAGCAGACCGGGACTAGCGCGCGATGAGCAGTTCTTC.

The chain combines TRBV28 with TRBJ2-2; 9 bases agree with TRBD1. The CDR3 sequence is 15 residues long. Germline CDR1 reads MDHEN; CDR2 reads SYDVKM. The V and J ends lost 4 bases and 5 bases, in that order; junction bases with no gene match: 5. The CDR3 DNA follows: TGTGCCAGCAGTTCGGAACAGGGGGCTACCGGGGAGCTGTTTTTT. It yields the protein CASSSEQGATGELFF.

This chain uses TRBV27 with TRBJ2-2; D is possibly TRBD1 (5 bases). This CDR3 comprises 15 residues. Trimming cost V 2 bases and J 1 base, with 8 bases left between them. Germline CDR1 MNHEY, CDR2 SMNVEV (reference sequence). Here the CDR3 reads CASSLRQGNTGELFF. The CDR3 DNA reads TGTGCCAGCAGTTTACGGCAGGGGAACACCGGGGAGCTGTTTTTT.

This chain connects TRBV20-1 to TRBJ2-1, with D perhaps matching TRBD2 (6 bases). This CDR3 contains 17 residues. V lost 6 bases, J lost 4 bases, and 25 bases lay in between. Germline V gene sequence: CDR1 DFQATT, CDR2 SNEGSKA (reference sequence). DNA for the CDR3: TGCAGTGCCGAAAACCCCAGGGTCCAGAGCGGGTACAATGAGCAGTTCTTC. It encodes CSAENPRVQSGYNEQFF.

The chain joins TRBV4-1 to TRBJ2-5; 8 bases match TRBD1. With V trimmed by 5 bases and J by 5 bases, 4 bases remained unmatched. The CDR3 runs to 13 residues. Germline lookup yields CDR1 MGHRA and CDR2 YSYEKL. The CDR3: CASSGDRGETQYF. CDR3 bases: TGCGCCAGCAGCGGAGACAGGGGCGAGACCCAGTACTTC.

The chain links TRBV6-2 or TRBV6-3 to TRBJ2-1; 8 bases are shared with TRBD2. CDR1 is MNHEY and CDR2 is SVGEGT in the germline V gene. The V gene end was trimmed by 0 bases and the J gene end by 0 bases; junction bases not matched to a gene: 4. CDR3 length: 17 amino acids. CDR3 loop: CASSYSRGGSSYNEQFF. CDR3 DNA sequence: TGTGCCAGCAGTTACTCGCGCGGGGGGAGCTCCTACAATGAGCAGTTCTTC.

This clonotype has at least ten counts. The rearrangement joins TRBV12-3 or TRBV12-4 to TRBJ1-4; a weak D match, TRBD1 (5 bases). V lost 4 bases, J lost 4 bases, and 13 bases lay in between. This CDR3 contains 15 residues. CDR3 nucleotides: TGTGCCAGCAGTTCCTCCTGGGGCAGTAATGAAAAACTGTTTTTT. It yields the protein CASSSSWGSNEKLFF.

This clonotype occurred a few times. J is TRBJ2-3 and V is TRBV4-1; perhaps TRBD2 as D (5 bases). CDR1 is MGHRA and CDR2 is YSYEKL in the germline V gene. The CDR3 is 15 amino acids. Trimming left V 2 bases short and J 7 bases short, with 16 bases between. CDR3 protein: CASSQSVGSHNTQYF. The CDR3 DNA reads as TGCGCCAGCAGCCAAAGTGTAGGGAGCCACAATACGCAGTATTTT.

This clonotype was counted at least ten times. This chain connects TRBV5-1 to TRBJ2-3; 10 positions agree with TRBD1. CDR1 is SGHRS, CDR2 YFSETQ, per germline. V trimming: 4 bases; J trimming: 6 bases; junction bases outside the gene matches: 11. The CDR3 consists of 16 residues. CDR3 DNA sequence: TGCGCCAGCAGCCTAGGTGGACAGGGGGGGTCTGATACGCAGTATTTT. Its translation: CASSLGGQGGSDTQYF.

The rearrangement joins TRBV7-9 to TRBJ1-2; D gene unclear. The germline V gene encodes CDR1 SEHNR and CDR2 FQNEAQ (reference sequence). Trimming shortened V by 5 bases and J by 7 bases, and 14 bases separated the two germline ends. The CDR3 has 13 amino acids. The CDR3 spells CASSHDTGPGYTF. In DNA form, the CDR3 reads TGTGCCAGCAGCCATGACACTGGGCCTGGCTACACCTTC.

The chain has TRBV6-2 or TRBV6-3 and TRBJ1-5; D is unclear. Germline V gene sequence: CDR1 MNHEY, CDR2 SVGEGT. V dropped 2 bases and J dropped 2 bases, with 4 bases sitting between them. CDR3 length: 13 amino acids. The CDR3 protein is CASSYLGNQPQHF. The DNA for the CDR3 is TGTGCCAGCAGTTACCTGGGCAATCAGCCCCAGCATTTT.

This clonotype has just a few counts. The chain employs TRBV25-1 and TRBJ2-7, with D perhaps matching TRBD2 (6 bases). The V end lost 11 bases, the J end lost 2 bases, and 19 bases lay between the germline ends. Germline-derived CDR1 and CDR2 are MGHDK and SYGVNS. The CDR3 is 14 amino acids. In DNA form, the CDR3 reads TGTGCCGTCTCGGGGGTCGACCAAACCTACGAGCAGTACTTC. Its protein product is CAVSGVDQTYEQYF.

The chain combines TRBV3-2 with TRBJ2-3. TRBV3-2 is listed as a pseudogene. The CDR3 is made up of 11 amino acids. The DNA for the CDR3 is TGTGCCAGCAGGCCGGATTATACGCAGTATTTT. Translation: CASRPDYTQYF.